Below, one T cell receptor beta chain is given with its context. Its antigen is still unknown. Germline V gives CDR1 SEHNR, CDR2 FQNEAQ (reference sequence). The CDR3 has 19 amino acids. The sample comes from a study of cytomegalovirus exposure and HLA in healthy donors. Study results and limitations: What TCR beta sequences reportedly achieved was accurate prediction of HLA-A and HLA-B alleles in most subjects.

PCR used 60 Vbeta primers and 13 Jbeta primers. The repertoire was sequenced with immunoSEQ multiplex PCR; TCRdb's copy has only in-frame clones and lacks some. The sample consists of about 180,000 clones, around 80% of them appearing once. The sequence derives from a woman aged 45-59 years in good health and CMV-seropositive. The V call is TRBV7-9, the J call TRBJ2-5; 8 bases fit TRBD2. The J call could be wrong; TRBJ2-7 is a better fit for the DNA end. The sample consisted of PBMCs. In DNA, the CDR3 is TGTGCCAGCAGCCCCATACGGGGGGGCAGGGCCCAGGAGTCCTACGAGCAGTACTTC. Translation: CASSPIRGGRAQESYEQYF.